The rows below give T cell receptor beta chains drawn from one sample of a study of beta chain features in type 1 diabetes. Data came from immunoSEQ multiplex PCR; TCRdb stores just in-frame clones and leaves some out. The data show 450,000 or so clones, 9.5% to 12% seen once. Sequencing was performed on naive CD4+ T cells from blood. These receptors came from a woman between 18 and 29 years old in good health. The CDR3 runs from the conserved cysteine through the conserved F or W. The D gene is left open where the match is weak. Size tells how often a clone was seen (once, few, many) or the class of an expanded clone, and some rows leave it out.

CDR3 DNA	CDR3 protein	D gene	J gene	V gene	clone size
TGCGCCAGCAGCCAAGGGTCGGCCCGGAATTCACCCCTCCACTTT	CASSQGSARNSPLHF	.	TRBJ1-6	TRBV4-1	few
TGTGCCTGGAGTCGGGACAGGGGGGGTCGTAGCAATCAGCCCCAGCATTTT	CAWSRDRGGRSNQPQHF	TRBD1	TRBJ1-5	TRBV30	.
TGCAGTGCTGGACACCACAATGAGCAGTTCTTC	CSAGHHNEQFF	.	TRBJ2-1	TRBV20-1	few
TGTGCCAGCAGCCCCACGGGGGGCGCTGGGGCCAACGTCCTGACTTTC	CASSPTGGAGANVLTF	.	TRBJ2-6	TRBV7-2	few
TGTGCCAGCAGTATCCGGGACAGAAAGAACATTCAGTACTTC	CASSIRDRKNIQYF	TRBD1	TRBJ2-4	TRBV28	many
TGCAGTGCCGCTGATAGAGAGACCCAGTACTTC	CSAADRETQYF	.	TRBJ2-5	TRBV20-1	.
TGTGCTAGTGGTCCCGGACTAGCGGGAGGGCCGGAGACCCAGTACTTC	CASGPGLAGGPETQYF	TRBD2	TRBJ2-5	TRBV12-5	.
TGCGCCAGCAGCCAAGTTTACAGAGAGACCCAGTACTTC	CASSQVYRETQYF	.	TRBJ2-5	TRBV4-3	few
TGTGCCAGCAGCGTAGTATCGGGACTAGCGTTCGGTGAGCAGTTCTTC	CASSVVSGLAFGEQFF	TRBD2	TRBJ2-1	TRBV9	.
TGTGCCTGGAGTGTACTAGGGGGCAATCAGCCCCAGCATTTT	CAWSVLGGNQPQHF	.	TRBJ1-5	TRBV30	few
TGTGCCAGCAGCTTAGTCGCGGGATGGAGCCAAGAGACCCAGTACTTC	CASSLVAGWSQETQYF	.	TRBJ2-5	TRBV7-6	few
TGTGCCAGCAGTGATCAAGGGGGACAGCAAGAGACCCAGTACTTC	CASSDQGGQQETQYF	TRBD1	TRBJ2-5	TRBV6-1	.
TGTGCCAGCAGTTACGGACCTAGCACAGATACGCAGTATTTT	CASSYGPSTDTQYF	.	TRBJ2-3	TRBV6-5	.
TGCGCCAGCAGCCGGGGAAAGCCGGGACTAGTTTACAATGAGCAGTTCTTC	CASSRGKPGLVYNEQFF	TRBD2	TRBJ2-1	TRBV4-1	few
TGTGCCAGCAAAGGGGCAGCTAGCACAGATACGCAGTATTTT	CASKGAASTDTQYF	.	TRBJ2-3	TRBV13	.
TGTGCCAGCAGCGTAATGGGACAGGGAAATGAGCAGTTCTTC	CASSVMGQGNEQFF	TRBD1	TRBJ2-1	TRBV9	few
TGTGCCAGCAGCCTTCACAGGGGGTTTGCCAATGAGCAGTTCTTC	CASSLHRGFANEQFF	TRBD1	TRBJ2-1	TRBV7-2	few
TGTGCCAGCAGCTTGGACAGGGGATTACCCGGGGAGCAGTACTTC	CASSLDRGLPGEQYF	TRBD1	TRBJ2-7	TRBV7-9	.
TGTGCCAGCAGTTACAGGAACAGCGGGAGCCAGACCCAGTACTTC	CASSYRNSGSQTQYF	TRBD2	TRBJ2-5	TRBV6-5	.
TGTGCCAGCACCTCCGCCGGTGGGTATGAGCAGTTCTTC	CASTSAGGYEQFF	.	TRBJ2-1	TRBV4-2	few
TGTGCCAGCAGGTATCCAGGGGGCCAAGAGACCCAGTACTTC	CASRYPGGQETQYF	TRBD1	TRBJ2-5	TRBV6-5	.
TGCAGCGTTCCGGGATCCGGGGCTTTCTTT	CSVPGSGAFF	.	TRBJ1-1	TRBV29-1	.
TGTGCCAGCAGCTTAGTTAGAGGGGGAGCCTCTAACTATGGCTACACCTTC	CASSLVRGGASNYGYTF	.	TRBJ1-2	TRBV7-2	.
TGCGCCAGCAGCCAGGGACAGGGAGGAACAGATACGCAGTATTTT	CASSQGQGGTDTQYF	TRBD1	TRBJ2-3	TRBV5-1	few
TGTGCCAGCAGACCCGGGGGCACAGATACGCAGTATTTT	CASRPGGTDTQYF	.	TRBJ2-3	TRBV7-9	many
TGCGCCAGCAGCTTGTCGGACAGGGGGTCTGCAACTAATGAAAAACTGTTTTTT	CASSLSDRGSATNEKLFF	TRBD1	TRBJ1-4	TRBV5-1	few
TGTGCCAGCAGCCCAGGAGGCTATGGCTACACCTTC	CASSPGGYGYTF	.	TRBJ1-2	TRBV7-9	few
TGTGCCAGCAGCTTATTTCTGGGTACTACGGGAGGAAACACCATATATTTT	CASSLFLGTTGGNTIYF	.	TRBJ1-3	TRBV7-2	few
TGTGCCAGTAGTATCGGCAATCAGCCCCAGCATTTT	CASSIGNQPQHF	.	TRBJ1-5	TRBV19	.
TGTGCTAGTCGCTTAGGGACAGGGCCTCCCTACGAGCAGTACTTC	CASRLGTGPPYEQYF	TRBD1	TRBJ2-7	TRBV12-5	.
TGCGCCAGCAGCCAAGCCACCGCGACTAATGAAAAACTGTTTTTT	CASSQATATNEKLFF	.	TRBJ1-4	TRBV4-1	.
TGTGCCAGCAGTCTTAGGTATTCCACCGGGGAGCTGTTTTTT	CASSLRYSTGELFF	.	TRBJ2-2	TRBV28	few